This TCR beta chain was captured in a study of blood T cell repertoires in COVID-19. About the study: Sites across the United States, Italy and Spain contributed samples from acute and convalescent COVID-19. From T cells, B-cell-depleted T cells, or PBMCs came the material, which was cDNA or gDNA.

Only one count was recorded for this clone. Authors' processing steps: The authors estimated nucleated cell counts from reference gene primer amplification. Assay: immunoSEQ multiplex PCR; the TCRdb copy retains only in-frame clones and omits some. Clone size and the V and J calls come from that table; the DNA yielded D and trimming. The sample consists of 89,000 or so clones, around 85% of them appearing once. Germline loops: CDR1 LNHDA, CDR2 SQIVND (reference sequence). The CDR3 is 14 amino acids. Germline trimming cut 3 bases from V and 5 bases from J; bases unmatched to any gene: 6. This sequence joins TRBV19 and TRBJ2-7; 8 nucleotides agree with TRBD2. The specimen was peripheral blood. The origin of this receptor is an elderly man with acute or convalescent COVID-19. In DNA form, the CDR3 reads TGTGCCAGTAGTATCGGCGGGAGGAGTAACGAGCAGTACTTC. It codes for CASSIGGRSNEQYF.